What follows are 30 T cell receptor beta chains derived from one specimen sequenced in a study of blood T cells in healthy people across ages (dated by TCRdb to the mid-2010s). Libraries were constructed by 5' RACE. Sequencer: Illumina HiSeq 2500. A second PCR of roughly 6 to 11 cycles was run with a J-beta primer mix and a sample-barcoded 5' primer. The public sequencing data were trimmed at Q25 with fastp and processed into clonotypes with MiXCR by TCRdb, which kept only in-frame beta chains. Each CDR3 protein appears once, grouped with its most common genes and DNA. Present in this sample are over 1.5 million distinct CDR3 sequences, 49% of which were seen just once. The ten largest make up around 2.1% of the sample. Sample: blood. The receptors come from a middle-aged woman in good health.

The rearrangement links TRBV5-1 to TRBJ1-1, with D possibly being TRBD1 (6 bases). CDR1 and CDR2 (germline): SGHRS, YFSETQ. V was trimmed by 4 bases and J by 4 bases, leaving 17 bases between them. The CDR3 consists of 15 residues. The CDR3 DNA sequence: TGCGCCAGCAGCGCACACTTAGGACAGTCCACTGAAGCTTTCTTT. It specifies CASSAHLGQSTEAFF.

This clonotype appeared once. The rearrangement links TRBV4-3 to TRBJ1-2; maybe TRBD1 (5 bases). Deletions cut 0 bases from V and 4 bases from J, with 15 bases between. The CDR3 runs to 16 residues. CDR1 is LGHNA, CDR2 YSLEER, per germline. The CDR3 here is CASSQDPRDRGYGYTF. The CDR3 bases are TGCGCCAGCAGCCAAGACCCCCGGGACCGGGGCTATGGCTACACCTTC.

The chain recombines TRBV6-5 with TRBJ2-7; D perhaps matches TRBD1 (6 bases). In germline, CDR1 is MNHEY, CDR2 SVGAGI. V lost 4 bases, J lost 0 bases, and 13 bases lay in between. This CDR3 spans 15 amino acids. This CDR3 is CASSFRTVSSYEQYF. The CDR3 coding sequence is TGTGCCAGCAGTTTCAGGACAGTGAGCTCCTACGAGCAGTACTTC.

The rearrangement joins TRBV15 to TRBJ2-4, with TRBD2 matching 11 bases. The J call may be wrong; the DNA end is better matched by TRBJ2-7. This CDR3 is 15 amino acids long. The germline gives CDR1 LNHNV, CDR2 YYDKDF (reference sequence). The CDR3 DNA follows: TGTGCCACCAGCAGGACGACTAGCGGGGCCAGCGAGCAGTACTTC. Translating gives CATSRTTSGASEQYF.

The genes are TRBV7-9 and TRBJ2-5; D is unresolved. The germline V and J ends were trimmed by 5 bases and 4 bases, with 20 bases remaining between them. The germline gives CDR1 SEHNR, CDR2 FQNEAQ (reference sequence). The CDR3 is 16 residues long. The CDR3 sequence is CASSGPILDPAETQYF. Written as DNA, the CDR3 is TGTGCCAGCAGCGGACCCATCCTGGACCCCGCAGAGACCCAGTACTTC.

The chain recombines TRBV6-2 or TRBV6-3 with TRBJ2-1; 9 positions agree with TRBD1. The CDR3 has 17 residues. Germline V gene data show CDR1 as MNHEY and CDR2 as SVGEGT. Unmatched junction bases numbered 13, after V lost 2 bases and J lost 8 bases. The CDR3 reads CASSYEAGTGSVYEQFF. For the CDR3, the DNA is TGTGCCAGCAGTTACGAAGCCGGGACAGGGAGCGTCTATGAGCAGTTCTTC.

The chain links TRBV7-9 to TRBJ2-5, with TRBD2 identical over 8 bases. After removal of 4 bases from V and 11 bases from J, the junction contained 24 bases not matched to a gene. The CDR3 is 18 residues long. Germline V gives CDR1 SEHNR, CDR2 FQNEAQ (reference sequence). CDR3 DNA: TGTGCCAGCAGCTCCCCCCTAGGCGGAGCGGGGGTATACAATGAGCAGTACTTC. Amino acid sequence: CASSSPLGGAGVYNEQYF. Drawing the rest from reference TRBV7-9 and TRBJ2-5, the complete variable domain is DTGVSQNPRHKITKRGQNVTFRCDPISEHNRLYWYRQTLGQGPEFLTYFQNEAQLEKSRLLSDRFSAERPKGSFSTLEIQRTEQGDSAMYLCASSSPLGGAGVYNEQYFGPGTRLLVL.

V is TRBV10-2 and J is TRBJ2-7; no clear D gene. Per the germline V gene, CDR1 is WSHSY and CDR2 is SAAADI. The CDR3 runs 13 residues. The V gene lost 9 bases and the J gene lost 2 bases, with 14 bases spanning the gap. The CDR3: CASRAADPYEQYF. CDR3 in DNA: TGCGCCAGTAGGGCGGCAGACCCCTACGAGCAGTACTTC.

This chain uses TRBV24-1 with TRBJ2-1; TRBD2 matches 8 bases. This CDR3 contains 18 residues. From germline, CDR1 is KGHDR and CDR2 SFDVKD. Losses at the gene ends were 0 bases for V and 1 base for J; bases not matched to a gene: 7. CDR3 bases: TGTGCCACCAGTGATTTGGCCAGCGGGGGATCTTCCTACAATGAGCAGTTCTTC. The encoded protein is CATSDLASGGSSYNEQFF.

V usage is TRBV6-5 and J usage is TRBJ2-3, with D uncertain. Germline V CDR1 and CDR2: MNHEY, SVGAGI. The CDR3 extends over 11 amino acids. V was trimmed by 6 bases and J by 8 bases, leaving 9 bases between them. CDR3 DNA: TGTGCCAGCAGCACTAAGGGTACGCAGTATTTT. This sequence encodes CASSTKGTQYF.

The rearrangement links TRBV6-6 to TRBJ2-5; 8 bases are a match to TRBD1. The CDR3 contains 16 residues. V dropped 6 bases and J dropped 2; count of bases not matched to a gene: 11. Germline assignment: CDR1 MNHNY and CDR2 SVGAGI (reference sequence). CDR3 nucleotides: TGTGCCAGCAGCCACACCCGGACAGGGATACAAGAGACCCAGTACTTC. Its translation is CASSHTRTGIQETQYF.

The genes are TRBV4-2 and TRBJ2-3; no clear D. CDR1 and CDR2 (germline): LGHNA, YNFKEQ. This CDR3 spans 15 amino acids. V was clipped by 0 bases and J by 9 bases, with 16 bases between them. The CDR3 loop is CASSQELAVHRTQYF. CDR3 bases: TGTGCCAGCAGCCAAGAGCTGGCGGTGCACCGGACGCAGTATTTT.

This chain uses TRBV5-1 with TRBJ2-1, with TRBD2 as a possible D gene (5 bases). V dropped 4 bases and J dropped 5 bases, with 16 bases sitting between them. The length of the CDR3 is 15 residues. Germline loops: CDR1 SGHRS, CDR2 YFSETQ. The CDR3 region has the DNA TGCGCCAGCAGCCGCACTGTTGCGGAGGACAATGAGCAGTTCTTC. Protein: CASSRTVAEDNEQFF.

This clonotype came up a few times. The chain combines TRBV4-3 with TRBJ1-1; a possible D gene is TRBD1 (6 bases). The V gene lost 0 bases and the J gene lost 4 bases, with 15 bases spanning the gap. The CDR3 totals 16 residues. Germline lookup yields CDR1 LGHNA and CDR2 YSLEER. The CDR3 region is CASSQDPGAQSTEAFF. The CDR3, as DNA: TGCGCCAGCAGCCAAGATCCAGGGGCGCAGTCCACTGAAGCTTTCTTT.

The V and J genes are TRBV7-2 and TRBJ2-7, with D uncertain. Trimming shortened V by 3 bases and J by 3 bases, and 18 bases separated the two germline ends. The CDR3 is made up of 16 amino acids. CDR1 is SGHTA and CDR2 is FQGNSA in the germline V gene. The CDR3 DNA sequence: TGTGCCAGCAGCTTTAAAGGGCCCTATACGAACTACGAGCAGTACTTC. The encoded protein is CASSFKGPYTNYEQYF.

The chain employs TRBV18 and TRBJ2-3; unclear D gene. V was shortened by 5 bases and J by 6 bases, with 12 bases between the two germline ends. Germline V gene lookup returns CDR1 KGHSH and CDR2 LQKENI. The length of the CDR3 is 13 residues. DNA for the CDR3: TGTGCCAGCTCAACCCTACAGTCCGATACGCAGTATTTT. This gives the protein CASSTLQSDTQYF. The whole variable domain, remainder taken from reference TRBV18 and TRBJ2-3, is NAGVMQNPRHLVRRRGQEARLRCSPMKGHSHVYWYRQLPEEGLKFMVYLQKENIIDESGMPKERFSAEFPKEGPSILRIQQVVRGDSAAYFCASSTLQSDTQYFGPGTRLTVL.

The CDR3 spells CASSQATSGGLYEQYF. The CDR3, as DNA: TGCGCCAGCAGCCAAGCAACTAGCGGGGGACTGTACGAGCAGTACTTC. This sequence joins TRBV4-1 and TRBJ2-7; TRBD2 matches at 11 bases. The germline V gene has CDR1 MGHRA and CDR2 YSYEKL. The CDR3 spans 16 residues. V was pared by 1 base and J by 4 bases, with 6 bases of the junction left unmatched.

The V and J genes are TRBV25-1 and TRBJ2-4; the match to TRBD1 covers 8 bases. Germline CDR1 and CDR2: MGHDK and SYGVNS. This CDR3 region has 15 residues. J lost 13 bases, V lost 4 bases, and 15 bases had no gene match. For the CDR3, the DNA is TGTGCCAGCAGTGGGGGTTGGACAGGGAAAGGGGAGCAGTACTTC. It codes for CASSGGWTGKGEQYF.

The chain couples TRBV5-1 to TRBJ1-1; 9 bases are shared with TRBD1. The ends lost 3 bases at V and 4 bases at J; junction bases unmatched: 4. Germline values: CDR1 SGHRS, CDR2 YFSETQ. The CDR3 runs 14 residues. This chain's CDR3 is CASSSPDRGTEAFF. CDR3 nucleotides: TGCGCCAGCAGCTCCCCGGACAGGGGCACTGAAGCTTTCTTT.

J is TRBJ2-7 and V is TRBV20-1; D remains unclear. The V end was cut by 6 bases, the J end by 4 bases, with 10 bases between. Per germline, CDR1 DFQATT and CDR2 SNEGSKA (reference sequence). There are 11 residues in the CDR3. CDR3 sequence: CSARLVYEQYF. For the CDR3, the DNA is TGCAGTGCCCGACTGGTATACGAGCAGTACTTC.

V and J are TRBV20-1 and TRBJ2-5, with D perhaps matching TRBD1 (8 bases). This CDR3 contains 19 residues. Trimming shortened V by 3 bases and J by 2 bases, and 28 bases separated the two germline ends. Germline lookup yields CDR1 DFQATT and CDR2 SNEGSKA (reference sequence). In nucleotides, the CDR3 is TGCAGTGCTAGGAATCGACAGGGGACCGGGGGGACGCCACAAGAGACCCAGTACTTC. This translates into CSARNRQGTGGTPQETQYF.

The rearrangement links TRBV9 to TRBJ1-4; tentatively, D is TRBD1 (6 bases). Deletions cut 0 bases from V and 7 bases from J, with 13 bases between. CDR3 length: 15 residues. The germline gives CDR1 SGDLS, CDR2 YYNGEE. The CDR3 DNA reads TGTGCCAGCAGCGTAGAACCAGGACAGCGTGAAAAACTGTTTTTT. Its translation: CASSVEPGQREKLFF.

This clonotype was found once. The V and J genes are TRBV7-2 and TRBJ2-5; 12 nucleotides line up with TRBD2. CDR1 is SGHTA, CDR2 FQGNSA, per germline. The CDR3 consists of 17 residues. Trimming at V came to 5 bases and at J to 3 bases, leaving 10 bases not matched to a gene. CDR3 in amino acids: CASSPGTSGGFKETQYF. Written as DNA, the CDR3 is TGTGCCAGCAGCCCCGGCACTAGCGGGGGGTTTAAAGAGACCCAGTACTTC.

The V and J genes are TRBV4-2 and TRBJ2-3; D may be TRBD2 (6 bases). Germline CDR1 LGHNA, CDR2 YNFKEQ. This CDR3 has 17 residues. The ends were cut back, 4 bases at V and 1 base at J, with 18 bases in the middle. DNA for the CDR3: TGTGCCAGCAGCCCCCTAGACGGGCGGGGAGGCACAGATACGCAGTATTTT. It yields the protein CASSPLDGRGGTDTQYF.

The CDR3, as DNA: TGCGCCAGCAGCTTGGGAGGGACTAGCGGGGGCAATGAGCAGTTCTTC. Its protein product is CASSLGGTSGGNEQFF. This chain joins TRBV5-1 and TRBJ2-1; 14 nucleotides line up with TRBD2. CDR3 length: 16 amino acids. J gave up 6 bases and V 0 bases, and 2 bases lay outside the gene matches. Looked up from germline, CDR1 is SGHRS and CDR2 is YFSETQ.

The rearrangement uses TRBV29-1 and TRBJ2-7; D gene uncertain. CDR3 size: 13 residues. Germline V gene sequence: CDR1 SQVTM, CDR2 ANQGSEA. Trimming removed 0 bases at V and 3 bases at J, with 9 bases between. The CDR3 bases are TGCAGCGTTGAAGATTGGGCGGACTACGAGCAGTACTTC. This codes for CSVEDWADYEQYF.

This clonotype was seen a few times. The chain has TRBV24-1 and TRBJ1-2; D is perhaps TRBD1 (6 bases). This CDR3 contains 12 residues. Germline-derived CDR1 and CDR2 are KGHDR and SFDVKD. The V end was cut by 3 bases, the J end by 11 bases, with 12 bases between. This CDR3 reads CATSDTPGDYTF. CDR3 in DNA: TGTGCCACCAGTGATACCCCAGGGGATTACACCTTC.

This chain uses TRBV24-1 with TRBJ2-3, with D perhaps matching TRBD1 (6 bases). The germline V and J ends were trimmed by 4 bases and 2 bases, with 12 bases remaining between them. CDR1 and CDR2 from the germline V gene are KGHDR and SFDVKD. CDR3 size: 15 residues. The chain's CDR3 is CATSDSRDITDTQYF. In DNA, the CDR3 is TGTGCCACCAGTGACTCCCGGGACATCACAGATACGCAGTATTTT.

The V and J genes are TRBV29-1 and TRBJ2-3, with 9 bases fitting TRBD2. CDR1 is SQVTM, CDR2 ANQGSEA, per germline. The CDR3 sequence is 14 residues long. V trimming: 6 bases; J trimming: 3 bases; junction bases outside the gene matches: 7. DNA of the CDR3: TGCAGCGTGACAAGCGGGGGGATGACAGATACGCAGTATTTT. The encoded protein is CSVTSGGMTDTQYF.

This sequence joins TRBV12-3 or TRBV12-4 and TRBJ2-3; D is unclear. This CDR3 is 13 amino acids long. V was pared by 5 bases and J by 2 bases, with 8 bases between. The CDR3 DNA reads as TGTGCCAGCAGTAGCCGCCACACAGATACGCAGTATTTT. This gives the protein CASSSRHTDTQYF.